There are many counts of the clone carrying this TCR beta chain. This specimen belongs to a study of lung T cells in sarcoidosis with Löfgren's syndrome. Study overall: Analyses focused on Löfgren's syndrome patients.

TCRdb reanalysed the reads using MiXCR and keeps one entry per CDR3 protein. There are some 21,000 distinct CDR3 sequences in the sample; roughly 23% occur only once, and roughly 0.7% lies in the top ten. The clonotype originates from a human donor with sarcoidosis (Löfgren's syndrome or another form), or a control subject (not recorded which). Sequencing was done on a sample of CD4+ T cells from bronchoalveolar lavage.

CDR3 in DNA: TGCAGTGCTAGAAACCAGCGGGAGGTTGTCGGGGAGCTGTTTTTT. As protein: CSARNQREVVGELFF. The chain is built from TRBV20-1 and TRBJ2-2; TRBD2 agrees at 9 bases. J gave up 7 bases and V 2 bases, and 8 bases lay outside the gene matches. CDR1 and CDR2 (germline): DFQATT, SNEGSKA (reference sequence). This CDR3 region has 15 residues.